Listed below are T cell receptor beta chains from one sample, sequenced in a study of CD8 T cells in ankylosing spondylitis. TCRdb processed the 5' RACE reads anew with MiXCR; each CDR3 protein has one entry. The sample includes 200,000 to 250,000 distinct CDR3 sequences, about 17% seen only once; the top ten take about 44%. Sequences were obtained from blood, either unsorted or a sorted T cell fraction (not recorded which). Receptors were obtained from a male donor with ankylosing spondylitis. Each CDR3 is given with its conserved first and last residue. Each record gives: J gene, V gene, D gene, CDR3 protein. D genes are given only for firm matches.

J gene: TRBJ1-1; V gene: TRBV20-1; D gene: -; CDR3 protein: CSARPEAFF
J gene: TRBJ2-7; V gene: TRBV27; D gene: TRBD2; CDR3 protein: CASSSLAGEVSVYEQYF
J gene: TRBJ2-1; V gene: TRBV20-1; D gene: -; CDR3 protein: CSARVGGSYNEQFF
J gene: TRBJ2-3; V gene: TRBV6-2/TRBV6-3; D gene: TRBD2; CDR3 protein: CASSYLGLAGSTDTQYF
J gene: TRBJ2-7; V gene: TRBV11-2; D gene: TRBD2; CDR3 protein: CASSLELAVNYEQYF
J gene: TRBJ1-1; V gene: TRBV15; D gene: TRBD1; CDR3 protein: CATSTPTGAGRGAFF
J gene: TRBJ1-4; V gene: TRBV6-5; D gene: -; CDR3 protein: CASSSFTGKGEKLFF
J gene: TRBJ2-1; V gene: TRBV27; D gene: TRBD2; CDR3 protein: CASTSLSGLAGEYEQFF
J gene: TRBJ2-1; V gene: TRBV6-5; D gene: TRBD2; CDR3 protein: CASSYRTSGNHEQFF
J gene: TRBJ1-1; V gene: TRBV5-6; D gene: -; CDR3 protein: CGSSYGDTLVVFF
J gene: TRBJ2-2; V gene: TRBV24-1; D gene: -; CDR3 protein: CATGPAGTGELFF
J gene: TRBJ2-7; V gene: TRBV4-1; D gene: TRBD1; CDR3 protein: CASSQDGTGGYEQYF
J gene: TRBJ2-7; V gene: TRBV10-3; D gene: TRBD1; CDR3 protein: CAISGGQGGLYEQYF
J gene: TRBJ2-3; V gene: TRBV7-8; D gene: -; CDR3 protein: CASSLIGNSPTDTQYF
J gene: TRBJ2-7; V gene: TRBV7-9; D gene: -; CDR3 protein: CASSLYGGALDYEQYF
J gene: TRBJ1-1; V gene: TRBV5-1; D gene: -; CDR3 protein: CASSFEGSEAFF
J gene: TRBJ2-1; V gene: TRBV6-2/TRBV6-3; D gene: TRBD2; CDR3 protein: CASNLFRTSDYNEQFF
J gene: TRBJ2-3; V gene: TRBV10-3; D gene: TRBD2; CDR3 protein: CATGTSGSYTQYF
J gene: TRBJ2-7; V gene: TRBV28; D gene: TRBD2; CDR3 protein: CASTPGRASEQYF
J gene: TRBJ2-7; V gene: TRBV7-2; D gene: -; CDR3 protein: CASSLGAQDYEQYF